This section outlines one T cell receptor (beta chain) sequence together with its context. TCRdb itself ran the RACE reads through MiXCR, one entry per CDR3 protein. This table holds around 40,000 distinct CDR3 sequences, over 9.5% found once. This entry is derived from a study of human T cells and chemical hapten exposure. V gave up 2 bases and J gave up 14 bases, with 7 bases separating them. CDR1 is SNHLY and CDR2 is FYNNEI in the germline V gene. The CDR3 loop spans 11 amino acids. This sample's time point: patch test 3, about 24 weeks after DPC sensitization. Treatment of the sample: therapeutic diphenylcyclopropenone sensitization with weekly scalp DPC. The total RNA was obtained from whole blood that was not fractionated.

Sample: whole blood, taken in connection with sensitization to the hapten diphenylcyclopropenone (DPC). The TCR was taken from a woman in her 40s with alopecia areata. Some clones in this sample may be carry-over from other donors' samples. This chain joins TRBV2 and TRBJ1-6; D call uncertain. CDR3 coding DNA: TGTGCCAGCAGTGAACGGTGGGCCCTCCACTTT. It codes for CASSERWALHF.